A selection of T cell receptor beta chains follows, all from one sample in a study of CD8+CD57+ T cells in acquired aplastic anemia. TCRdb passed the reads through MiXCR, listing each CDR3 protein once. Of 250,000 to 350,000 distinct CDR3 sequences listed, 50% to 70% are singletons. The sample consisted of sorted CD4+, CD8+, or CD8+CD57+ T cells (not recorded which) from PBMCs. The receptor source for this set is a human donor with severe aplastic anemia or a healthy control (not recorded which). CDR3s include the opening cysteine and the closing phenylalanine or tryptophan. The order of the fields is V gene, J gene, D gene, clone size, CDR3 protein, CDR3 DNA. D genes are given only for firm matches. Clone size appears in some rows only: once, few, many, or a class for an expanded clone.

TRBV10-3	TRBJ2-1	TRBD2	few	CAITPGLAGVGSYNEQFF	TGTGCCATCACACCGGGACTAGCGGGAGTCGGATCCTACAATGAGCAGTTCTTC
TRBV5-4	TRBJ2-3	-	once	CASSYGGRDTQYF	TGTGCCAGCAGCTACGGGGGGCGAGATACGCAGTATTTT
TRBV9	TRBJ2-1	-	many	CASSLANYNEQFF	TGTGCCAGCAGCCTGGCTAACTACAATGAGCAGTTCTTC
TRBV7-2	TRBJ2-3	TRBD2	-	CASSPSGGARDTQYF	TGTGCCAGCAGCCCCAGCGGGGGGGCCAGAGATACGCAGTATTTT
TRBV20-1	TRBJ2-7	TRBD1	-	CSAARQGPTYEQYF	TGCAGTGCGGCTCGACAGGGACCGACCTACGAGCAGTACTTC
TRBV6-5	TRBJ1-6	TRBD1	-	CASNTGTGVHSPLHF	TGTGCCAGCAATACCGGGACAGGGGTACATTCACCCCTCCACTTT
TRBV7-9	TRBJ1-5	TRBD1	-	CASSQALGQNQPQHF	TGTGCCAGCAGCCAAGCCCTGGGACAGAATCAGCCCCAGCATTTT
TRBV7-6	TRBJ1-1	-	-	CASSSRLGPGVGAFF	TGTGCCAGCAGCTCCCGATTGGGCCCTGGCGTCGGAGCTTTCTTT
TRBV3-1	TRBJ2-3	TRBD1	many	CASSQGTGPTDTQYF	TGTGCCAGCAGCCAAGGGACAGGACCCACAGATACGCAGTATTTT
TRBV7-2	TRBJ2-7	-	-	CASSLYGAHEQYF	TGTGCCAGCAGCTTATACGGGGCCCACGAGCAGTACTTC
TRBV19	TRBJ1-1	-	few	CASSLSYGTNTEAFF	TGTGCCAGTAGTCTATCCTATGGGACGAACACTGAAGCTTTCTTT
TRBV10-3	TRBJ2-5	TRBD2	few	CAISETSGGTETQYF	TGTGCCATCAGTGAAACTAGCGGGGGGACAGAGACCCAGTACTTC
TRBV5-4	TRBJ2-1	-	-	CASSLDRVGEQFF	TGTGCCAGCAGCTTGGATAGGGTCGGTGAGCAGTTCTTC
TRBV7-3	TRBJ2-2	-	-	CASSLPGRGELFF	TGTGCCAGCAGCTTACCCGGACGCGGGGAGCTGTTTTTT
TRBV20-1	TRBJ1-1	-	-	CSARDFGTEAFF	TGCAGTGCTAGAGATTTTGGCACTGAAGCTTTCTTT
TRBV15	TRBJ1-1	-	-	CATSFRGTAEAFF	TGTGCCACCAGCTTCCGAGGAACGGCTGAAGCTTTCTTT
TRBV5-1	TRBJ2-7	TRBD1	-	CASNPGQVHYEQYF	TGCGCCAGCAACCCGGGACAGGTTCACTACGAGCAGTACTTC
TRBV15	TRBJ2-7	-	-	CATSRVTLGAEQYF	TGTGCCACCAGCAGAGTGACCTTAGGGGCCGAGCAGTACTTC
TRBV29-1	TRBJ1-5	-	few	CSVGDPRTGNQPQHF	TGCAGCGTAGGGGACCCTAGGACGGGCAATCAGCCCCAGCATTTT
TRBV20-1	TRBJ1-2	-	few	CSARDLQGWYGYTF	TGCAGTGCTAGAGATTTGCAGGGTTGGTATGGCTACACCTTC
TRBV27	TRBJ1-2	TRBD1	many	CASSSRDSYGYTF	TGTGCCAGCAGTTCGAGGGACAGTTATGGCTACACCTTC
TRBV5-1	TRBJ2-5	TRBD1	-	CASTGQGAQETQYF	TGCGCCAGTACCGGACAGGGGGCCCAAGAGACCCAGTACTTC
TRBV14	TRBJ1-1	-	many	CASSPLTRNGDTEAFF	TGTGCCAGCAGCCCGTTGACCCGGAATGGAGACACTGAAGCTTTCTTT
TRBV10-2	TRBJ1-3	TRBD1	-	CASSENSGGSGNTIYF	TGCGCCAGCAGTGAAAATTCAGGGGGCTCGGGAAACACCATATATTTT
TRBV20-1	TRBJ2-5	-	once	CRGGGQTQYF	TGCAGAGGAGGCGGACAGACCCAGTACTTC
TRBV15	TRBJ2-7	TRBD1	-	CATSRGTGREQYF	TGTGCCACCAGCAGGGGGACAGGGCGCGAGCAGTACTTC
TRBV9	TRBJ1-4	-	-	CASTPGLNEKLFF	TGTGCCAGCACCCCGGGCCTTAATGAAAAACTGTTTTTT
TRBV9	TRBJ1-1	-	-	CASSVGDTEAFF	TGTGCCAGCAGCGTTGGAGACACTGAAGCTTTCTTT
TRBV7-9	TRBJ2-5	TRBD1	few	CASSSLGQTQETQYF	TGTGCCAGCAGCTCCTTGGGACAGACTCAAGAGACCCAGTACTTC
TRBV29-1	TRBJ2-7	TRBD1	-	CSVVGDRGGSYEQYF	TGCAGCGTTGTCGGGGACAGGGGCGGATCCTACGAGCAGTACTTC
TRBV6-1	TRBJ2-2	TRBD1	few	CASIGDRGLYTGELFF	TGTGCCAGCATCGGGGACAGGGGGTTATACACCGGGGAGCTGTTTTTT
TRBV9	TRBJ1-2	-	-	CASSVGGGNYGYTF	TGTGCCAGCAGCGTAGGAGGGGGGAACTATGGCTACACCTTC
TRBV30	TRBJ2-7	TRBD1	many	CAWRDRDSYEQYF	TGTGCCTGGAGGGACAGGGATTCCTACGAGCAGTACTTC
TRBV24-1	TRBJ1-2	-	-	CATSSQGVGYTF	TGTGCCACCAGCTCGCAGGGAGTTGGCTACACCTTC